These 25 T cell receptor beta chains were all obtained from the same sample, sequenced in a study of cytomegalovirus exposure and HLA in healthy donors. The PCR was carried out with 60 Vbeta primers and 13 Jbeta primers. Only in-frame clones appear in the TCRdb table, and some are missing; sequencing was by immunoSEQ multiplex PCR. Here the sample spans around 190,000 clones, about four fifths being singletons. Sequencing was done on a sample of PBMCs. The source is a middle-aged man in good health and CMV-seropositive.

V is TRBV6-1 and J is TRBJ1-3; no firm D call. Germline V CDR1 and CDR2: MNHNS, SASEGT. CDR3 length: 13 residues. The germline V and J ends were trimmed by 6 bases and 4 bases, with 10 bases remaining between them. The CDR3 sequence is CASRAGGGNTIYF. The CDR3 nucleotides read TGTGCCAGCAGGGCGGGCGGCGGAAACACCATATATTTT.

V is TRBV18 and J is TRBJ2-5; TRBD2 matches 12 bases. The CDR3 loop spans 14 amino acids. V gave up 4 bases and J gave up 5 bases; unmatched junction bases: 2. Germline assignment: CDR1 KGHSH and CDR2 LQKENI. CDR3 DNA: TGTGCCAGCTCACGACTAGCGGGAGTTGAGACCCAGTACTTC. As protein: CASSRLAGVETQYF. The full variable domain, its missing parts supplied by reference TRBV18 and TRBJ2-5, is NAGVMQNPRHLVRRRGQEARLRCSPMKGHSHVYWYRQLPEEGLKFMVYLQKENIIDESGMPKERFSAEFPKEGPSILRIQQVVRGDSAAYFCASSRLAGVETQYFGPGTRLLVL.

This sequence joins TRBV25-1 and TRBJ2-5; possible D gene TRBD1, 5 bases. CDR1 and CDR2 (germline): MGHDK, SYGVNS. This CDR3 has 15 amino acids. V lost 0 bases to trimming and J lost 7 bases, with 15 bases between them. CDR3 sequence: CASSEYMGRAGTQYF. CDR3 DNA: TGTGCCAGCAGTGAATATATGGGCAGGGCTGGGACCCAGTACTTC.

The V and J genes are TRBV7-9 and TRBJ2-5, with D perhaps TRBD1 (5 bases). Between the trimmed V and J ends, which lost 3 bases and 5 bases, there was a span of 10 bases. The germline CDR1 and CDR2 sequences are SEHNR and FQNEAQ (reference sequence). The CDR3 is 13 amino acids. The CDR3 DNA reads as TGTGCCAGCAGCTTGGGCAGGGCGGAGACCCAGTACTTC. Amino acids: CASSLGRAETQYF. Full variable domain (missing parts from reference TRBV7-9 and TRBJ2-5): DTGVSQNPRHKITKRGQNVTFRCDPISEHNRLYWYRQTLGQGPEFLTYFQNEAQLEKSRLLSDRFSAERPKGSFSTLEIQRTEQGDSAMYLCASSLGRAETQYFGPGTRLLVL.

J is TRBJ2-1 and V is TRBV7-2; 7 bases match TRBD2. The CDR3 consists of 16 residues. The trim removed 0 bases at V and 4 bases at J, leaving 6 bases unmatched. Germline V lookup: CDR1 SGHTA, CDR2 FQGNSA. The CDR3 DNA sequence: TGTGCCAGCAGCTTAGCGTCTAGCGGAAATTACAATGAGCAGTTCTTC. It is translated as CASSLASSGNYNEQFF.

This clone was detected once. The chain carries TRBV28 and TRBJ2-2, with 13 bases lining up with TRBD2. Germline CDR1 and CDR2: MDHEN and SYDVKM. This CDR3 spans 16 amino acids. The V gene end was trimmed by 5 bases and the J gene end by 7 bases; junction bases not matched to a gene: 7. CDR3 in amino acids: CASSRTSGRLNGELFF. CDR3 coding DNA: TGTGCCAGCAGTCGGACTAGCGGGAGATTGAACGGGGAGCTGTTTTTT. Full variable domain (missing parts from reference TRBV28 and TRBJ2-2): DVKVTQSSRYLVKRTGEKVFLECVQDMDHENMFWYRQDPGLGLRLIYFSYDVKMKEKGDIPEGYSVSREKKERFSLILESASTNQTSMYLCASSRTSGRLNGELFFGEGSRLTVL.

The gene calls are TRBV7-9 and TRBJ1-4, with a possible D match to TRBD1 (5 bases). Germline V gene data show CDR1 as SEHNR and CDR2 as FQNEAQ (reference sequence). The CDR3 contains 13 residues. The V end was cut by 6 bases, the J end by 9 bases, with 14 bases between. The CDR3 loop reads CASSFPDSQKLFF. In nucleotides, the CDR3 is TGTGCCAGCAGTTTTCCTGACAGCCAAAAACTGTTTTTT.

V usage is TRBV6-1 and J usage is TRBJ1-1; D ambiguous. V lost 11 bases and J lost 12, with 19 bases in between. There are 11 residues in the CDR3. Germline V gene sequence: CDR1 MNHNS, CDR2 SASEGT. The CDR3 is CAAGPLRRSFF. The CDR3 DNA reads TGTGCCGCGGGTCCTCTCCGGCGCTCTTTCTTT.

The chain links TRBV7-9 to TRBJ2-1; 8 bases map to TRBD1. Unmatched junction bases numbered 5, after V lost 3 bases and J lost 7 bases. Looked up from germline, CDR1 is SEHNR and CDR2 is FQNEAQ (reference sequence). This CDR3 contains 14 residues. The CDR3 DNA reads TGTGCCAGCAGCTTTCCCCAGGGGGCTAATGAGCAGTTCTTC. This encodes CASSFPQGANEQFF.

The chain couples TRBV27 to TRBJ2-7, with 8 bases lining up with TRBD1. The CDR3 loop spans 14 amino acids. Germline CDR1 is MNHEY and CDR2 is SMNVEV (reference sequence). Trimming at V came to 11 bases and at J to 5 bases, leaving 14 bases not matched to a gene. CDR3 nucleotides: TGTGCCGCCAAGGCAGGGGGCTACCCTCACGAGCAGTACTTC. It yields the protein CAAKAGGYPHEQYF.

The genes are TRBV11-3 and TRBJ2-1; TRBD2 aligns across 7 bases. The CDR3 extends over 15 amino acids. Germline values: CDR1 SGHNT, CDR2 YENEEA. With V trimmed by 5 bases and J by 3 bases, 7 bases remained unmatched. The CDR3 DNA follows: TGTGCCAGCAGCCCAAATCGGGACTACTACAATGAGCAGTTCTTC. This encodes CASSPNRDYYNEQFF.

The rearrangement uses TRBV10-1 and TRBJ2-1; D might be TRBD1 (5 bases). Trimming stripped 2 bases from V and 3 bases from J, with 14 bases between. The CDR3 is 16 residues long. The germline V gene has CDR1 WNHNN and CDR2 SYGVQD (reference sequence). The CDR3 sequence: CASSEPRAGLYNEQFF. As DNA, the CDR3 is TGCGCCAGCAGTGAGCCCAGGGCTGGGCTCTACAATGAGCAGTTCTTC.

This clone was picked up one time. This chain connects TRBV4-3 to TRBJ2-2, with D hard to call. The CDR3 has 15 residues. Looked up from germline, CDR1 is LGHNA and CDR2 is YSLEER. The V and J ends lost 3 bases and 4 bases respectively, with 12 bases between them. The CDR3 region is CASSHTTQITGELFF. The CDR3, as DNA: TGCGCCAGCAGCCATACGACACAGATCACCGGGGAGCTGTTTTTT.

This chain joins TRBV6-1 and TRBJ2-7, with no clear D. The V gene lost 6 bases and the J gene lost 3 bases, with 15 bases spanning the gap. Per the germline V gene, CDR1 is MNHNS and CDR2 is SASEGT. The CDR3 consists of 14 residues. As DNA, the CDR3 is TGTGCCAGCAGGGTTGGAGACTGGCGCTACGAGCAGTACTTC. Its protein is CASRVGDWRYEQYF.

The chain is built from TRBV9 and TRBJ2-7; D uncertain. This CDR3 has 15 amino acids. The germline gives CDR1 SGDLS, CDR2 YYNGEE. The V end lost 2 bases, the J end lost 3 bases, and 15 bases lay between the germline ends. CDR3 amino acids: CASSVIDKLGYEQYF. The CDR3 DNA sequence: TGTGCCAGCAGCGTTATAGACAAGTTAGGCTACGAGCAGTACTTC.

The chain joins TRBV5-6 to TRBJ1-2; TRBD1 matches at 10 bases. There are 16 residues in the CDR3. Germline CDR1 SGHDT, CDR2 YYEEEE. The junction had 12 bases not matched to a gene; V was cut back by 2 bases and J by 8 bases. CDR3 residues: CASSLIPGQGLGGYTF. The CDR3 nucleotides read TGTGCCAGCAGCTTAATTCCGGGACAGGGGCTAGGGGGCTACACCTTC.

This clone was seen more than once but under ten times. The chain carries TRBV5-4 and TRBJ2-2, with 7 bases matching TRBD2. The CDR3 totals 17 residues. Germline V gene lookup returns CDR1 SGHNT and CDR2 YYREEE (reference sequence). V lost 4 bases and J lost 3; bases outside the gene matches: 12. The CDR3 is CASSRGRAQEDTGELFF. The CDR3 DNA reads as TGTGCCAGCAGCCGAGGGAGGGCTCAGGAGGACACCGGGGAGCTGTTTTTT.

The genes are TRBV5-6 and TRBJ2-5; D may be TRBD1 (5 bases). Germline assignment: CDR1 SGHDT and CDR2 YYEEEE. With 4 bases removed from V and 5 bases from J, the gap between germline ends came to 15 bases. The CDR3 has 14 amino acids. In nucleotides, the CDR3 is TGTGCCAGCAGCCCCCCCGAACAGGTGGAGACCCAGTACTTC. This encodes CASSPPEQVETQYF.

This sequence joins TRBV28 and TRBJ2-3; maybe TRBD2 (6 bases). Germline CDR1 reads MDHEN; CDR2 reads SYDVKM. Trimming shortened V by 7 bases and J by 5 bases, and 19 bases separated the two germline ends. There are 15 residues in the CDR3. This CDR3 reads CASTAGTSLRDTQYF. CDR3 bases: TGTGCCAGCACCGCCGGGACTTCCCTGAGAGATACGCAGTATTTT. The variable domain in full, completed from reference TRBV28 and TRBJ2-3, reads DVKVTQSSRYLVKRTGEKVFLECVQDMDHENMFWYRQDPGLGLRLIYFSYDVKMKEKGDIPEGYSVSREKKERFSLILESASTNQTSMYLCASTAGTSLRDTQYFGPGTRLTVL.

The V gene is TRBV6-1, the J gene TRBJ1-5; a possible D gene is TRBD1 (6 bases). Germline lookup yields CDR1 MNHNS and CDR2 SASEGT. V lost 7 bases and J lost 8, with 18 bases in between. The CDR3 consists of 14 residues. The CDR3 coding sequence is TGTGCCAGCAAAACTAAGGGGGGGTCCGAGCCCCAGCATTTT. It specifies CASKTKGGSEPQHF.

For the CDR3, the DNA is TGTGCCAGCAAGTGGCGGGTCTCCTACGAGCAGTACTTC. Translation: CASKWRVSYEQYF. This sequence joins TRBV2 and TRBJ2-7, with D maybe TRBD2 (5 bases). The CDR3 length is 13 residues. Per the germline V gene, CDR1 is SNHLY and CDR2 is FYNNEI. Deletions cut 7 bases from V and 0 bases from J, with 10 bases between.

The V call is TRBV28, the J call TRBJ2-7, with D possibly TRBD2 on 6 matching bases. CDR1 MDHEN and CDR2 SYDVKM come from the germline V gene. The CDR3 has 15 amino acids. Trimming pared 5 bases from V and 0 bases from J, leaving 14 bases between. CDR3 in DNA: TGTGCCAGCAGTCCCGCGGGAAAGAGCTCCTACGAGCAGTACTTC. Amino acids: CASSPAGKSSYEQYF.

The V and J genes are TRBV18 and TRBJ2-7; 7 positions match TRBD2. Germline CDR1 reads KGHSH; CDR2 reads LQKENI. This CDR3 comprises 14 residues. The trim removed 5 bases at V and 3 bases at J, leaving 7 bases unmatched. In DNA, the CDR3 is TGTGCCAGCTCAGAGGGACTATTGGGCTACGAGCAGTACTTC. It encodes CASSEGLLGYEQYF.

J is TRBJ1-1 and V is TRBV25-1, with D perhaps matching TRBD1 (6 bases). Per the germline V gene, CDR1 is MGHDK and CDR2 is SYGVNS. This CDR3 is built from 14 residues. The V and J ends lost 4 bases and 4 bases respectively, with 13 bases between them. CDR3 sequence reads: CASSATGGFTEAFF. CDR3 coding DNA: TGTGCCAGCAGTGCGACAGGCGGGTTCACTGAAGCTTTCTTT.

The CDR3 region has the DNA TGTGCCAGCTCACCACCGCAGGGGAGCTCCTACAATGAGCAGTTCTTC. This gives the protein CASSPPQGSSYNEQFF. The V and J genes are TRBV18 and TRBJ2-1, with D perhaps matching TRBD1 (6 bases). Trimming removed 0 bases at V and 0 bases at J, with 9 bases between. Germline assignment: CDR1 KGHSH and CDR2 LQKENI. This CDR3 has 16 residues.